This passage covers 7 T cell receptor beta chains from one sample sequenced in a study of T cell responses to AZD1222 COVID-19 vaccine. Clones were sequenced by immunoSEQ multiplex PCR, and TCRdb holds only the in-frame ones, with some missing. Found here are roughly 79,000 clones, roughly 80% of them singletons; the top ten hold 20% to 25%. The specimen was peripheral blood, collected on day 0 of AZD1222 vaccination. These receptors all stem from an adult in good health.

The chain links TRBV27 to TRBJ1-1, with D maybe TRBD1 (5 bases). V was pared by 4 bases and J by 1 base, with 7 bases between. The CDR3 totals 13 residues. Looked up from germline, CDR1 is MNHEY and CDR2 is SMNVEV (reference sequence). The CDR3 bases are TGTGCCAGCAGTTCTACAGGGAACACTGAAGCTTTCTTT. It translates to CASSSTGNTEAFF.

CDR3 coding DNA: TGTGCCAGCAGTGAAGTTTCCGGGGAACAGCCCCAGCATTTT. Amino acid sequence: CASSEVSGEQPQHF. The chain links TRBV2 to TRBJ1-5, with D unclear. The CDR3 totals 14 residues. V was clipped by 1 base and J by 7 bases, with 11 bases between them. Germline V gene sequence: CDR1 SNHLY, CDR2 FYNNEI.

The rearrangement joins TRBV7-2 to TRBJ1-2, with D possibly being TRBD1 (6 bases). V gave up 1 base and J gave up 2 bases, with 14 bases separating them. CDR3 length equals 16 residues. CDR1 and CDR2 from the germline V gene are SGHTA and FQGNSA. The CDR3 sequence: CASSLDGGGGNYGYTF. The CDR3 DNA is TGTGCCAGCAGCTTAGATGGAGGGGGAGGAAACTATGGCTACACCTTC.

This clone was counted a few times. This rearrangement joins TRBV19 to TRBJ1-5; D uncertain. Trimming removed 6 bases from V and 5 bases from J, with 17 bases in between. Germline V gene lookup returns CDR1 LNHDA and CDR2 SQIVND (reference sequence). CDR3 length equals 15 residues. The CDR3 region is CASRPGPGEDQPQHF. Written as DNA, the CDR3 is TGTGCCAGTAGACCCGGACCCGGCGAGGATCAGCCCCAGCATTTT.

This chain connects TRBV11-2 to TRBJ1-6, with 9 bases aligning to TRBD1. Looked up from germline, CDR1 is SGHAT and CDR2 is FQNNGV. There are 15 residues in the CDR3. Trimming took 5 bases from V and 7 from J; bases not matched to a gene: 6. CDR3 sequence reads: CASSGSGTGNSPLHF. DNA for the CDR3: TGTGCCAGCAGCGGCTCCGGGACAGGGAATTCACCCCTCCACTTT.

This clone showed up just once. The CDR3 nucleotides are TGTGCCAGCAGCCGAGGACTGAACTCTGGAAACACCATATATTTT. This translates into CASSRGLNSGNTIYF. V is TRBV6-2 or TRBV6-3 and J is TRBJ1-3; D gene unclear. Trimming left V 6 bases short and J 0 bases short, with 12 bases between. Germline CDR1 MNHEY, CDR2 SVGEGT. The length of the CDR3 is 15 residues.

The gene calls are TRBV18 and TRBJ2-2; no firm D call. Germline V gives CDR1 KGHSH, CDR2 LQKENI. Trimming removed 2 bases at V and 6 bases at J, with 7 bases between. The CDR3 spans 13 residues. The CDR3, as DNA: TGTGCCAGCTCACCAGCGGTGGCCGGGGAGCTGTTTTTT. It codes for CASSPAVAGELFF.